One and the same sample provided the 21 T cell receptor beta chains below, sequenced in a study of T cells in Graves' hyperthyroidism and ophthalmopathy. Authors of the study amplified TCR beta CDR3 regions from RNA transcripts. The study used the HTBI primer set for a first-round RT-PCR of the TCR CDR3. TCRdb ran MiXCR on the multiplex PCR reads and lists one entry per CDR3 protein. This sample has around 560,000 distinct CDR3 sequences, with over 15% found just once. The sequenced material came from blood. These receptors originate from a woman under 30 with Graves' hyperthyroidism.

This clonotype was seen more than once but under ten times. The V call is TRBV12-3 or TRBV12-4, the J call TRBJ1-5; D remains ambiguous. CDR3 length: 15 amino acids. V was pared by 2 bases and J by 5 bases, with 13 bases between. The CDR3 DNA is TGTGCCAGCAGTTTATCCGCCTTGGGCCATCAGCCCCAGCATTTT. Its translation: CASSLSALGHQPQHF.

A few counts support this clonotype. The DNA for the CDR3 is TGCAGCGTGAAAGGGACAGATGGCTACACCTTC. The encoded protein is CSVKGTDGYTF. The chain couples TRBV29-1 to TRBJ1-2; the match to TRBD1 covers 7 bases. Germline lookup yields CDR1 SQVTM and CDR2 ANQGSEA. The junction had 4 bases not matched to a gene; V was cut back by 6 bases and J by 6 bases. The CDR3 runs 11 residues.

This chain links TRBV28 with TRBJ2-1; TRBD2 aligns across 8 bases. The germline CDR1 and CDR2 sequences are MDHEN and SYDVKM. V shed 8 bases, J shed 7 bases, and the junction held 10 bases outside the gene matches. There are 14 residues in the CDR3. CDR3 protein: CASSPSGSTNEQFF. Written as DNA, the CDR3 is TGTGCCAGCTCGCCAAGCGGGAGCACGAATGAGCAGTTCTTC.

This clonotype was seen only a few times. The rearrangement links TRBV4-2 to TRBJ2-1; the D is unclear. Germline-derived CDR1 and CDR2 are LGHNA and YNFKEQ. The CDR3 loop spans 16 amino acids. V was pared by 0 bases and J by 4 bases, with 13 bases between. CDR3 amino acids: CASSQDQRPFYNEQFF. CDR3 in DNA: TGTGCCAGCAGCCAAGATCAGAGACCTTTTTACAATGAGCAGTTCTTC.

This clonotype showed up just a few times. The CDR3, as DNA: TGTGCCAGCAGCTTTGTCCAAGGGGACAATGAGCAGTTCTTC. This codes for CASSFVQGDNEQFF. This chain links TRBV7-9 with TRBJ2-1; a weak D match, TRBD1 (5 bases). This CDR3 has 14 residues. CDR1 is SEHNR, CDR2 FQNEAQ, per germline (reference sequence). V lost 3 bases and J 5 bases, leaving 11 bases between the germline ends.

This clonotype was seen more than once but under ten times. The chain recombines TRBV7-9 with TRBJ1-4; D remains ambiguous. CDR3 length: 13 amino acids. Trimming stripped 2 bases from V and 8 bases from J, with 9 bases between. CDR1 and CDR2 (germline): SEHNR, FQNEAQ (reference sequence). As DNA, the CDR3 is TGTGCCAGCAGCTTATTTGTCGGGGAAAAACTGTTTTTT. Amino acid sequence: CASSLFVGEKLFF. The full variable domain, its missing parts supplied by reference TRBV7-9 and TRBJ1-4, is DTGVSQNPRHKITKRGQNVTFRCDPISEHNRLYWYRQTLGQGPEFLTYFQNEAQLEKSRLLSDRFSAERPKGSFSTLEIQRTEQGDSAMYLCASSLFVGEKLFFGSGTQLSVL.

There are many counts of this clonotype. V is TRBV12-3 or TRBV12-4 and J is TRBJ2-7; perhaps TRBD1 as D (6 bases). Trimming stripped 5 bases from V and 5 bases from J, with 10 bases between. The CDR3 sequence is 12 residues long. CDR3 coding DNA: TGTGCCAGCAGTGAGGACAGACACGAGCAGTACTTC. Encoded protein: CASSEDRHEQYF.

As regards this clonotype: Since a much larger clone is just one base distant, this may be a read error. This rearrangement joins TRBV11-2 to TRBJ2-1, with D maybe TRBD2 (6 bases). Germline CDR1 SGHAT, CDR2 FQNNGV. The CDR3 length is 14 residues. This CDR3 reads CTSSFGGADNEQFF. CDR3 nucleotides: TGTACCAGCAGCTTTGGAGGGGCCGACAATGAGCAGTTCTTC.

This clonotype was counted only a few times. The V and J genes are TRBV19 and TRBJ2-7; D is undetermined. The germline V and J ends were trimmed by 3 bases and 2 bases, with 8 bases remaining between them. From germline, CDR1 is LNHDA and CDR2 SQIVND (reference sequence). The CDR3 totals 13 residues. CDR3 loop: CASSMVGPYEQYF. DNA of the CDR3: TGTGCCAGTAGTATGGTCGGCCCCTACGAGCAGTACTTC.

This clonotype was counted many times. The chain recombines TRBV5-1 with TRBJ2-1; 11 nucleotides line up with TRBD2. This CDR3 has 17 amino acids. Germline CDR1 reads SGHRS; CDR2 reads YFSETQ. With V trimmed by 1 base and J by 10 bases, 13 bases remained unmatched. CDR3 nucleotide sequence: TGCGCCAGCAGCTTGAAGACTGGGACTAGCGGTATAGTAGAGCAGTTCTTC. This sequence encodes CASSLKTGTSGIVEQFF.

This clonotype appeared many times. The rearrangement links TRBV12-3 or TRBV12-4 to TRBJ2-3, with 9 bases matching TRBD1. Trimming removed 1 base from V and 6 bases from J; junction bases left unmatched: 8. The CDR3 loop spans 16 amino acids. CDR3: CASSLDLTGGIDTQYF. The CDR3 DNA follows: TGTGCCAGCAGTTTAGATTTAACAGGGGGCATCGATACGCAGTATTTT.

This clonotype was detected ten times or more. The chain links TRBV12-3 or TRBV12-4 to TRBJ2-7, with 8 bases aligning to TRBD2. With V trimmed by 6 bases and J by 9 bases, 22 bases remained unmatched. This CDR3 contains 17 residues. The CDR3: CASSSRTLSRHGGGQYF. In DNA form, the CDR3 reads TGTGCCAGCAGCTCTCGGACACTTTCGCGGCACGGGGGGGGGCAGTACTTC.

This clonotype turned up a few times. The CDR3 is CASRSQGAGGYTF. The CDR3, as DNA: TGTGCCAGCCGCTCCCAGGGGGCGGGTGGCTACACCTTC. The chain couples TRBV27 to TRBJ1-2, with 8 nucleotides matching TRBD1. The CDR3 loop spans 13 amino acids. Losses at the gene ends were 8 bases for V and 7 bases for J; bases not matched to a gene: 9. The germline V gene encodes CDR1 MNHEY and CDR2 SMNVEV (reference sequence).

This clonotype was seen ten or more times. This rearrangement joins TRBV6-2 or TRBV6-3 to TRBJ1-1, with D unresolved. V gave up 6 bases and J gave up 2 bases, with 10 bases separating them. CDR3 size: 13 residues. Germline CDR1 is MNHEY and CDR2 is SVGEGT. The CDR3 is CASSYGSNTEAFF. The CDR3 nucleotides are TGTGCCAGCAGCTACGGGTCCAACACTGAAGCTTTCTTT.

The J gene is TRBJ1-1, the V gene TRBV7-9, with D tentatively TRBD1 (6 bases). From germline, CDR1 is SEHNR and CDR2 FQNEAQ (reference sequence). V lost 5 bases and J lost 4, with 17 bases in between. The CDR3 spans 15 residues. CDR3 amino acids: CASSPTTGLSTEAFF. In DNA, the CDR3 is TGTGCCAGCAGCCCTACTACAGGGTTGAGCACTGAAGCTTTCTTT.

CDR3 nucleotides: TGTGCCAGCAGCCCCGACAGGACCTATGGCTACACCTTC. This gives the protein CASSPDRTYGYTF. J is TRBJ1-2 and V is TRBV6-1, with D possibly TRBD1 on 6 matching bases. Germline V gene lookup returns CDR1 MNHNS and CDR2 SASEGT. The V end lost 6 bases, the J end lost 4 bases, and 12 bases lay between the germline ends. The CDR3 extends over 13 amino acids.

This clonotype was counted ten times or more. The chain recombines TRBV10-3 with TRBJ1-2, with a possible D match to TRBD1 (5 bases). V gave up 2 bases and J gave up 0 bases, with 7 bases separating them. Germline V lookup: CDR1 ENHRY, CDR2 SYGVKD. The CDR3 runs to 14 residues. The CDR3 is CAISEGQSNYGYTF. DNA of the CDR3: TGTGCCATCAGTGAGGGACAATCTAACTATGGCTACACCTTC.

This clonotype was seen repeatedly, ten times or more. V usage is TRBV12-3 or TRBV12-4 and J usage is TRBJ2-7, with 9 bases aligning to TRBD1. This CDR3 has 13 residues. J was trimmed by 3 bases and V by 7 bases; bases with no gene match: 4. This CDR3 is CASKTTGGYEQYF. The CDR3 DNA is TGTGCCAGCAAGACGACAGGGGGCTACGAGCAGTACTTC.

The chain carries TRBV25-1 and TRBJ1-5; D is undetermined. Per the germline V gene, CDR1 is MGHDK and CDR2 is SYGVNS. This CDR3 is 14 amino acids long. Trimming left V 1 base short and J 9 bases short, with 13 bases between. The DNA for the CDR3 is TGTGCCAGCAGTGAATTTGCTAGCGGTTCGCCCCAGCATTTT. Translating gives CASSEFASGSPQHF.

In its sample, this clonotype was seen a few times. This chain connects TRBV11-3 to TRBJ2-1; 8 bases align to TRBD1. Looked up from germline, CDR1 is SGHNT and CDR2 is YENEEA. The CDR3 has 12 amino acids. Losses at the gene ends were 5 bases for V and 6 bases for J; bases not matched to a gene: 0. In nucleotides, the CDR3 is TGTGCCAGCAGCCAGGGGGCCAATGAGCAGTTCTTC. As protein: CASSQGANEQFF.

Concerning this clonotype itself: A junction end diverges from the germline sequence, so it may reflect a read error. The chain has TRBV5-1 and TRBJ2-3; 9 positions agree with TRBD2. This CDR3 spans 17 amino acids. The V gene's germline CDR1 is SGHRS and CDR2 YFSETQ. CDR3 region: CASSPFLAGSSTDTQYF. In nucleotides, the CDR3 is TGTGCCAGCAGCCCCTTCCTAGCGGGGTCTAGCACAGATACGCAGTATTTT. Full variable domain (rest looked up from reference TRBV5-1 and TRBJ2-3): KAGVTQTPRYLIKTRGQQVTLSCSPISGHRSVSWYQQTPGQGLQFLFEYFSETQRNKGNFPGRFSGRQFSNSRSEMNVSTLELGDSALYLCASSPFLAGSSTDTQYFGPGTRLTVL.